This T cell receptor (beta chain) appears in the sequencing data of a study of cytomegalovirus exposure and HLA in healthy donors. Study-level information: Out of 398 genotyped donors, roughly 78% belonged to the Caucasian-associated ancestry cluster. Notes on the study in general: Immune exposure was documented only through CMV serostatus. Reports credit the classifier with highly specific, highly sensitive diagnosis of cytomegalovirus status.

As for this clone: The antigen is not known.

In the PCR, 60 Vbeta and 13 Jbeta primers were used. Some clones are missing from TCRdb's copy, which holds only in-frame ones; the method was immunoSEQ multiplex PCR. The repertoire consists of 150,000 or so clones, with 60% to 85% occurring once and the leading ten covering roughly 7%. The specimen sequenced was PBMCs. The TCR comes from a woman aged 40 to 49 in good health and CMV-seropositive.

The CDR3 loop is CAWRKRDRPVGPGNTQYF. The CDR3 DNA reads TGTGCCTGGAGGAAGCGGGACAGGCCGGTGGGACCGGGAAATACGCAGTATTTT. The V call is TRBV30, the J call TRBJ2-3; TRBD1 is a possible D gene (8 bases). The V end lost 3 bases, the J end lost 7 bases, and 29 bases lay between the germline ends. The CDR3 loop spans 18 amino acids. The V gene's germline CDR1 is GTSNPN and CDR2 SVGIG (reference sequence).